What follows describes a single T cell receptor (beta chain). No cognate antigen has been identified for it. Sequences ENHRY (CDR1) and SYGVKD (CDR2) are obtained from the germline V gene. The CDR3 covers 15 residues, taking in both the cysteine and the phenylalanine. DNA for this receptor is not on file. This record belongs to a study of monozygotic twins with inflammatory bowel disease (dated by TCRdb to the late 2010s). For the wider study: In total, about 28 monozygotic twin pairs made up the full study: 19 Danish pairs, all IBD-discordant, plus nine German pairs, of which four were IBD-concordant and five were IBD-discordant. Within discordant pairs, disease-associated traits were sought mainly by comparing IBD patients with their genetically identical healthy co-twins. Each individual had, on average, about 151 000 unique TCRalpha sequences and 181 000 unique TCRbeta sequences available for analysis. The research as a whole found: No single strong signal or clonotype linked to IBD turned up in the results, so the idea that one exists was not supported. Different T cell subtypes could not be distinguished in the analysis. Compared with healthy twins, IBD patients had fewer clonotypes in common with other individuals, a difference most pronounced in patients showing signs of disease activity. A decrease in TCRbeta repertoire diversity, as measured by inverse Simpson index, was observed in IBD patients compared with their healthy co-twins. Repertoire similarity did not differ between concordant and discordant twins, which could be due to limited statistical power. Because patients received different immunosuppressive treatments, the repertoires may have picked up extra background noise and variability between individuals.

The library was obtained by 5' RACE. The input for every TCR library was 3,500 to 4,000 ng of total RNA. For each sample, cDNA synthesis with SMARTScribe reverse transcriptase was split into eight separate reactions. During cDNA synthesis, template switching was used to introduce unique molecular identifiers that contained a 6-nucleotide sample barcode. TCRalpha and TCRbeta cDNA was amplified by two nested PCRs of 16 and 9 cycles, with bead purification after each PCR. Before amplification, the cDNA was both treated with uracil DNA-glycosylase and purified with the QIAquick PCR purification kit. In the second PCR, Illumina TruSeq-compatible adapters and sample-specific barcodes were added. Library quality and concentration were assessed using TapeStation and Qubit, and approximately 5 ng of each library was pooled. Sequencing of pooled libraries was carried out on an Illumina HiSeq2500 single-index Rapid Run using 2 x 100 bp reads and custom sequencing primers. As for how the authors treated the data: MiGEC version 1.2.6 was used for UMI-based consensus assembly, which corrected PCR and sequencing errors. V(D)J alignment, clonotype assembly and CDR3 extraction were performed with MiXCR version 2.1.1. To normalise gene usage, clonotype sharing and MAIT/NKT TCR abundance, the top 1000, 10 000 and 20 000 clonotypes in each sample were analysed. After downsampling to 27 000 UMIs, diversity was calculated as the inverse Simpson index using the vegan R package. Statistical testing used paired Mann-Whitney U tests on the discordant twin pairs and applied Benjamini-Hochberg correction for multiple testing. Each entry corresponds to one CDR3 protein sequence from reads that TCRdb reprocessed, and DNA is not given. V and J calls and clone size were set by TCRdb, not the authors. This sample's table lists approximately 380,000 distinct CDR3 sequences. 2% to 3% of the sample is in the top ten clones.

From each donor, an approximately 2.3 ml peripheral blood sample was drawn into PAXgene tubes and stored at -80 degrees C. Without any T cell sorting, total RNA was extracted from whole blood using the PAXgene blood miRNA kit on an automated QIAcube. Peripheral blood from monozygotic twin pairs who were concordant or discordant for inflammatory bowel disease underwent deep TCRalpha and TCRbeta repertoire profiling using unique molecular barcoding. Smoking habits were recorded for all twin pairs, with individuals classified as current, former or never smokers. The TCR was taken from a human donor with ulcerative colitis or Crohn's disease, or a healthy co-twin of an affected twin (not recorded which). The sequencing input was blood. The chain is made from TRBV10-3 and TRBJ1-1. The CDR3 region reads CAIRGRQDLNTEAFF.